The clone carrying this TCR beta chain was counted between two and nine times. The data were taken from a study of blood T cell repertoires in COVID-19. Across the study: Samples came from the United States, Italy and Spain, spanning acute and convalescent COVID-19. Sample material is recorded as cDNA or gDNA derived from T cells, B-cell-depleted T cells, or PBMCs.

Authors' analysis steps: It was from reference gene primer amplification that nucleated cell counts were estimated. TCRdb's table, derived via immunoSEQ multiplex PCR, lists solely in-frame clones and lacks some. That table is the source of V, J and clone size, and D and trimming were worked out from the DNA. This repertoire shows approximately 46,000 clones, roughly 82% found once; its top ten account for 2.5% to 3%. The CDR3 runs 12 residues. Deletions cut 2 bases from V and 7 bases from J, with 9 bases between. Germline CDR1 reads SGHTS; CDR2 reads YDEGEE. This TCR derives from an older woman with acute or convalescent COVID-19. The chain uses TRBV5-8 and TRBJ1-1, with a possible D match to TRBD1 (5 bases). The sample taken for sequencing was peripheral blood. This CDR3 reads CASSFTGVEAFF. The CDR3 DNA follows: TGTGCCAGCAGCTTTACAGGAGTTGAAGCTTTCTTT.